This is a list of T cell receptor beta chains from one sample in a study of blood T cell repertoires in COVID-19. Sequencing used immunoSEQ multiplex PCR; TCRdb keeps in-frame clones, though not all of them. Among 200,000 to 250,000 clones, roughly four fifths were seen once, and the ten largest hold about 3.3%. The sample was PBMCs or T cells enriched from blood (not recorded which). Receptor source: a woman in her sixties or seventies who had recovered from COVID-19. Both conserved end residues are part of each CDR3. D genes are given only for firm matches. Clone size is shown for a subset of rows, as once, few, many or a class of expanded clone.

v_call	d_call	clone_size	j_call	cdr3_nt	cdr3_aa
TRBV19	TRBD2	NA	TRBJ2-7	TGTGCCAGTAGTATAGAGAACGGACTAGCAGGCGAGCAGTACTTC	CASSIENGLAGEQYF
TRBV5-4	TRBD2	NA	TRBJ2-3	TGTGCCAGCAGCTTGGAGAGCGGGGTCACAGATACGCAGTATTTT	CASSLESGVTDTQYF
TRBV7-6	TRBD2	once	TRBJ2-3	TGTGCCAGCAGCACTAGCGGGGGAGATACGCAGTATTTT	CASSTSGGDTQYF
TRBV4-1	NA	NA	TRBJ2-1	TGCGCCAGCAGCCAAGAAGGGACTGCTCAGTTCTTC	CASSQEGTAQFF
TRBV27	TRBD2	once	TRBJ2-1	TGTGCCAGCAGTTTAGCCCTCCTAGCGGGAGGGGGGTTCCCCTACAATGAGCAGTTCTTC	CASSLALLAGGGFPYNEQFF
TRBV10-3	TRBD1	NA	TRBJ2-1	TGTGCCATCAGTGACGCCCTACAGGGGCCGGTTTCGAACAATGAGCAGTTCTTC	CAISDALQGPVSNNEQFF
TRBV10-3	TRBD1	NA	TRBJ2-2	TGTGCCATCAGTGCTCTCACAGGGGGCGGGCACACCGGGGAGCTGTTTTTT	CAISALTGGGHTGELFF
TRBV27	NA	few	TRBJ2-1	TGTGCCAGCGTGGGGCCAGGTGAGCAGTTCTTC	CASVGPGEQFF
TRBV10-2	NA	once	TRBJ2-2	TGCGCCAGCAGTGAGTCGAGGGGGGGCGGCACCGGGGAGCTGTTTTTT	CASSESRGGGTGELFF
TRBV2	TRBD1	few	TRBJ2-1	TGTGCCAGCAGTTCAGGGGGCTGGAATGAGCAGTTCTTC	CASSSGGWNEQFF
TRBV7-3	TRBD2	NA	TRBJ2-3	TGTGCCAGCAGCTTAGCGGCGGGGGAAGCTAATACGCAGTATTTT	CASSLAAGEANTQYF
TRBV27	TRBD2	NA	TRBJ2-1	TGTGCCAGCAGCCTTAGGGAACTAGCGGGAGGGCCTAGGTATGAGCAGTTCTTC	CASSLRELAGGPRYEQFF
TRBV29-1	NA	few	TRBJ1-1	TGCAGCGTTGATGGAGGGATACTGAACACTGAAGCTTTCTTT	CSVDGGILNTEAFF
TRBV19	TRBD2	once	TRBJ2-3	TGTGCCAGTAGTTCGACTAGCGGGGGGGCAGATACGCAGTATTTT	CASSSTSGGADTQYF
TRBV19	NA	NA	TRBJ2-7	TGTGCCAGTAGGCCGGTAGATACCTACGAGCAGTACTTC	CASRPVDTYEQYF
TRBV3-1/TRBV3-2	NA	NA	TRBJ1-1	TGTGCCAGCACCGGGGAAAATCCTGAAGCTTTCTTT	CASTGENPEAFF
TRBV4-1	NA	NA	TRBJ1-4	TGCGCCAGCAGCCAAGATGGAGGGAATGCCCTTGAAAAACTGTTTTTT	CASSQDGGNALEKLFF
TRBV5-6	TRBD1	NA	TRBJ1-1	TGTGCCAGCAGTCCAGGGGGCCCCTTGAACACTGAAGCTTTCTTT	CASSPGGPLNTEAFF
TRBV2	TRBD1	NA	TRBJ1-4	TGTGCCAGCAGTGGCCGAGACAGGGACGAAAAACTGTTTTTT	CASSGRDRDEKLFF
TRBV28	TRBD1	NA	TRBJ1-6	TGTGCCAGCAGTTTAGGGGACAGGGGGAATTCACCCCTCCACTTT	CASSLGDRGNSPLHF
TRBV11-2	NA	once	TRBJ1-1	TGTGCCAGCAGCTTAGAGGGGGCGCGTTGGACTGAAGCTTTCTTT	CASSLEGARWTEAFF
TRBV3-1/TRBV3-2	NA	NA	TRBJ1-1	TGTGCCAGCGAGCCCCAGGGTGACACTGAAGCTTTCTTT	CASEPQGDTEAFF
TRBV12-3/TRBV12-4	NA	NA	TRBJ1-1	TGTGCCAGCAGTTCAGGAAGAGCTGAAGCTTTCTTT	CASSSGRAEAFF
TRBV21-1	NA	once	TRBJ1-2	TGTGCCAGCTGGGACAACGGGTCACATGGCTACACCTTC	CASWDNGSHGYTF
TRBV5-5	NA	NA	TRBJ2-2	TGTGCCAGCAGCTTTGCGGGCCCGAACACCGGGGAGCTGTTTTTT	CASSFAGPNTGELFF
TRBV3-1/TRBV3-2	NA	NA	TRBJ2-4	TGTGCCAGCAGCCAAGGGAGTGTGGGGGGCATTCAGTACTTC	CASSQGSVGGIQYF
TRBV19	NA	NA	TRBJ1-1	TGTGCCAGTAGTATAGATAGCTCTATGAATCGAGCTTTCTTT	CASSIDSSMNRAFF
TRBV21-1	NA	NA	TRBJ2-1	TGTGCCAGCAGCCCCGAACTAGCGGGAGGGCCGGATGAGCAGTTCTTC	CASSPELAGGPDEQFF
TRBV2	NA	NA	TRBJ2-1	TGTGCCAGCAGTGAGCTAGCCCTATTCTTC	CASSELALFF
TRBV3-1/TRBV3-2	NA	NA	TRBJ2-6	TGTGCCAGCAGTCAGAGGGTTGGGGCCAACGTCCTGACTTTC	CASSQRVGANVLTF
TRBV18	TRBD1	NA	TRBJ1-1	TGTGCCAGCTCACTCGGGACAGGGGGCGGGAATGAAGCTTTCTTT	CASSLGTGGGNEAFF